This T cell receptor (beta chain) was recorded in a study of T cell responses to AZD1222 COVID-19 vaccine. Looking at the study overall: Both about-4-week and about-12-week second-dose recipients were combined.

Whole-study results and caveats: Of spike-specific TCRs, nearly half reportedly target regions left unmutated in variants.

Method: immunoSEQ multiplex PCR; TCRdb's copy keeps in-frame clones and lacks some. The sample carries 140,000 to 150,000 clones, 90% to 95% recorded once. About this clone itself: No antigen is known for it.

Deletions cut 2 bases from V and 0 bases from J, with 8 bases between. Germline V lookup: CDR1 SGHDN, CDR2 FVKESK. This CDR3 region has 16 residues. This chain joins TRBV14 and TRBJ2-6; no definite D call. The origin of this receptor is an adult in good health. The sample in question was peripheral blood, obtained on day 0 of AZD1222 vaccination. The CDR3 sequence: CASSQSGNSGANVLTF. The DNA for the CDR3 is TGTGCCAGCAGCCAAAGTGGAAACTCTGGGGCCAACGTCCTGACTTTC.